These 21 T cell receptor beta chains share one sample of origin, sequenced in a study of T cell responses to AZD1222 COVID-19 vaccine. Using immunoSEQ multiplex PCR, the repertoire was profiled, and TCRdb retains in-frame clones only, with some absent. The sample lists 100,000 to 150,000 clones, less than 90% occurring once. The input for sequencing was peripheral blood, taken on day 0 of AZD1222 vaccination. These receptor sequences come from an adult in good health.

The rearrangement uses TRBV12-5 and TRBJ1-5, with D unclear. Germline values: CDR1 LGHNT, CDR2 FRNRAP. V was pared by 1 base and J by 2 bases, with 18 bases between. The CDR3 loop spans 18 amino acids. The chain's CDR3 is CASGLAIGESWGNQPQHF. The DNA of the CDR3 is TGTGCTAGTGGTTTGGCGATCGGTGAATCGTGGGGCAATCAGCCCCAGCATTTT.

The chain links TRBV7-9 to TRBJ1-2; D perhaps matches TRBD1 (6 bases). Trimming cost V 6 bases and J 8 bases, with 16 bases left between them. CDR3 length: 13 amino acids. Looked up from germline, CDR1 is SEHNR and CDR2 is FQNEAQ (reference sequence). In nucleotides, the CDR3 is TGTGCCAGCAGTTCCTCGGGGGCTCGGGGCTACACCTTC. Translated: CASSSSGARGYTF.

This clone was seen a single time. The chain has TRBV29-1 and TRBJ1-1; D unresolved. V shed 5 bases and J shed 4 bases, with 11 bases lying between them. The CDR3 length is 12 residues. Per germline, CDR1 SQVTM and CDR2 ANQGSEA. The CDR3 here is CSVSHAATEAFF. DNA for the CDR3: TGCAGCGTTTCACATGCAGCCACTGAAGCTTTCTTT. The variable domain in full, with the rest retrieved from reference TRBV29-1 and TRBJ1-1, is SAVISQKPSRDICQRGTSLTIQCQVDSQVTMMFWYRQQPGQSLTLIATANQGSEATYESGFVIDKFPISRPNLTFSTLTVSNMSPEDSSIYLCSVSHAATEAFFGQGTRLTVV.

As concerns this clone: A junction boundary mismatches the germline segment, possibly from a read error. The CDR3 spells CASSGTGIVLDF. The CDR3 DNA reads TGTGCCAGCAGCGGGACAGGTATTGTTCTGGACTTC. The V and J genes are TRBV7-6 and TRBJ2-7; TRBD1 agrees at 8 bases. This CDR3 is 12 amino acids long. Looked up from germline, CDR1 is SGHVS and CDR2 is FNYEAQ.

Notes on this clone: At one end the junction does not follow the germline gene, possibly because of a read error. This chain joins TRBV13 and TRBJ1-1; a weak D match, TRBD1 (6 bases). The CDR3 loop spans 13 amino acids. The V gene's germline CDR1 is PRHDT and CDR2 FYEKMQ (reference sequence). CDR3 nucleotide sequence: TGTGCCAGCAGCCTAGGGGGGGAACGGGACGCTTTCTTT. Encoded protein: CASSLGGERDAFF.

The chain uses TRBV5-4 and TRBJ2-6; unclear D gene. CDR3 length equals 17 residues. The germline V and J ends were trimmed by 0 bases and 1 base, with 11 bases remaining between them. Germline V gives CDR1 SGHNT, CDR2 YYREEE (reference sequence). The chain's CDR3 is CASSLGLGTSGANVLTF. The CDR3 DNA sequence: TGTGCCAGCAGCTTGGGGTTGGGTACTTCTGGGGCCAACGTCCTGACTTTC.

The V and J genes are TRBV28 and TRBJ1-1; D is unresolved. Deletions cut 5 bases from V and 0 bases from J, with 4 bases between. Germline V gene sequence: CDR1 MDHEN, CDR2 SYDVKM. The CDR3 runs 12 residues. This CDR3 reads CASSTVNTEAFF. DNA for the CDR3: TGTGCCAGCAGTACGGTGAACACTGAAGCTTTCTTT.

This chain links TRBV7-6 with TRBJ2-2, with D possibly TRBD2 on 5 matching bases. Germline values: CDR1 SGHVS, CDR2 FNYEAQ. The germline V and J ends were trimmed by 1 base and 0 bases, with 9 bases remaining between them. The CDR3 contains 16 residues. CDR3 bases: TGTGCCAGCAGCTTAGTGAAGCGGTCGAACACCGGGGAGCTGTTTTTT. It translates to CASSLVKRSNTGELFF.

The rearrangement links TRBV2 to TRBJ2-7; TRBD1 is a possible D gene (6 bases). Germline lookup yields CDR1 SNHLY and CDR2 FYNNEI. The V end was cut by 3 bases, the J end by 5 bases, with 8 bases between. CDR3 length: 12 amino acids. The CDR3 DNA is TGTGCCAGCAGTGAGGGGGCCAACGAGCAGTACTTC. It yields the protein CASSEGANEQYF.

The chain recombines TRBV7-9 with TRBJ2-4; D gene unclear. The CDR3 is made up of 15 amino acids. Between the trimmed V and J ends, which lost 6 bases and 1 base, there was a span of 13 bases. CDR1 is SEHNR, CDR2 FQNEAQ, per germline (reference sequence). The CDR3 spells CASSISEAAKNIQYF. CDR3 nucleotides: TGTGCCAGCAGTATCTCAGAGGCGGCCAAAAACATTCAGTACTTC.

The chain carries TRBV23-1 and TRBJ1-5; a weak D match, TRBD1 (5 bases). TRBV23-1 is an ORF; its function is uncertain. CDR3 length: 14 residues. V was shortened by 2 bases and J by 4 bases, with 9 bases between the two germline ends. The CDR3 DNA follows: TGCGCCAGCAGTCAACCAGGGAGTAATCAGCCCCAGCATTTT. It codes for CASSQPGSNQPQHF.

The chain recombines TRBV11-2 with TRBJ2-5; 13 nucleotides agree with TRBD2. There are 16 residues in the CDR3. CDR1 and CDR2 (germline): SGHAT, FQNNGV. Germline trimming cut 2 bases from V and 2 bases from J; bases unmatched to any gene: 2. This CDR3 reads CASSLRGLAGQETQYF. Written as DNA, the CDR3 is TGTGCCAGCAGCTTAAGGGGACTAGCGGGACAAGAGACCCAGTACTTC. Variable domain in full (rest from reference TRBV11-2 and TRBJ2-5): EAGVAQSPRYKIIEKRQSVAFWCNPISGHATLYWYQQILGQGPKLLIQFQNNGVVDDSQLPKDRFSAERLKGVDSTLKIQPAKLEDSAVYLCASSLRGLAGQETQYFGPGTRLLVL.

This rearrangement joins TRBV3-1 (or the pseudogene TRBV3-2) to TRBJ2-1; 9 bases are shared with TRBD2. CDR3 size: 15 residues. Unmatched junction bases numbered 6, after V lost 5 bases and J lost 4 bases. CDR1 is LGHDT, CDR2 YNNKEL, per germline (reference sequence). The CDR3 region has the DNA TGTGCCAGCAGCGGGCGACTAGCGGTTTACAATGAGCAGTTCTTC. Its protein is CASSGRLAVYNEQFF.

CDR3 residues: CASSQWGESYNEQFF. CDR3 sequence (DNA): TGTGCCAGCAGCCAATGGGGGGAGTCCTACAATGAGCAGTTCTTC. This chain connects TRBV3-1 (or the pseudogene TRBV3-2) to TRBJ2-1; weak D call: TRBD2 (6 bases). Between the trimmed V and J ends, which lost 2 bases and 1 base, there was a span of 9 bases. CDR3 length: 15 amino acids. Germline V CDR1 and CDR2: LGHDT, YNNKEL (reference sequence).

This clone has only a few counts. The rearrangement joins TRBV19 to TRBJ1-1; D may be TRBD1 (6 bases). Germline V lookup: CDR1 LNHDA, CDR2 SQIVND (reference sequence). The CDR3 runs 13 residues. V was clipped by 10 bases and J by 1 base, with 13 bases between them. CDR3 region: CATTGTPNTEAFF. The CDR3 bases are TGTGCCACAACCGGGACACCGAACACTGAAGCTTTCTTT. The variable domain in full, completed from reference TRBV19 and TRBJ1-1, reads DGGITQSPKYLFRKEGQNVTLSCEQNLNHDAMYWYRQDPGQGLRLIYYSQIVNDFQKGDIAEGYSVSREKKESFPLTVTSAQKNPTAFYLCATTGTPNTEAFFGQGTRLTVV.

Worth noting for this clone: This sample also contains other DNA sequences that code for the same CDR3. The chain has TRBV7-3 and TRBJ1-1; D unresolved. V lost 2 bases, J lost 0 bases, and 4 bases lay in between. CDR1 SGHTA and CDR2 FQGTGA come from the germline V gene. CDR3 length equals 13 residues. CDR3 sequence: CASSLQMNTEAFF. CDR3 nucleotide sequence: TGTGCCAGCAGCTTACAGATGAACACTGAAGCTTTCTTT.

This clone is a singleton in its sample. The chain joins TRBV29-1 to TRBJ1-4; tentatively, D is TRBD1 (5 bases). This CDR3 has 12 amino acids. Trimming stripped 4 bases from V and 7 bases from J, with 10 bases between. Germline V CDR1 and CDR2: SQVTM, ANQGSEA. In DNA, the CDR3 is TGCAGCGTTGGGGGGGTGACTGAAAAACTGTTTTTT. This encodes CSVGGVTEKLFF.

The CDR3 coding sequence is TGTGCCAGCAGTCCCCGACAGGGAAAAGGGTACGAGCAGTACTTC. Amino acids: CASSPRQGKGYEQYF. The rearrangement uses TRBV28 and TRBJ2-7; 7 nucleotides line up with TRBD1. Germline loops: CDR1 MDHEN, CDR2 SYDVKM. The V and J ends lost 5 bases and 4 bases, in that order; junction bases with no gene match: 11. The CDR3 runs to 15 residues.

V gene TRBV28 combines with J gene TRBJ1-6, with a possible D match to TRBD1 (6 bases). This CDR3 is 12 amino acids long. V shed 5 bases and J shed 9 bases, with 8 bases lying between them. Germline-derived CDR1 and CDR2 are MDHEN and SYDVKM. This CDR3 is CASSGGLSPLHF. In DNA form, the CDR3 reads TGTGCCAGCAGTGGGGGGCTTTCACCCCTCCACTTT.

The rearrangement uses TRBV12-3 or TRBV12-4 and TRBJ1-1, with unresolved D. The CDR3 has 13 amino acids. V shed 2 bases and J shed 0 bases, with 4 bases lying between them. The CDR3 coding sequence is TGTGCCAGCAGTTTAAGGGTGAACACTGAAGCTTTCTTT. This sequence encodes CASSLRVNTEAFF.

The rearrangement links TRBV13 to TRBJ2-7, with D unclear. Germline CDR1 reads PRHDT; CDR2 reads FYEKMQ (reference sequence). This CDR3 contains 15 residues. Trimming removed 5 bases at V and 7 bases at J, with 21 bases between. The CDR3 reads CASSPGSEAWREQYF. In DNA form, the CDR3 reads TGTGCCAGCAGCCCCGGAAGCGAGGCGTGGCGGGAGCAGTACTTC.